These T cell receptor beta chains were read from a single sample in a study of OX40 agonist ivuxolimab in advanced cancers. Clones were read by immunoSEQ multiplex PCR, and TCRdb kept only the in-frame ones, dropping some. This table holds tens of thousands of clones, around 94% found once. The sequenced sample was CD4+ or CD8+ T cells sorted from blood, obtained in a trial of the OX40 agonist ivuxolimab. The receptors were gathered from an adult with an advanced solid tumor such as melanoma, head and neck, liver or kidney cancer. CDR3s include the opening cysteine and the closing phenylalanine or tryptophan. A D gene is named only where the DNA matches it firmly. Size is omitted from some rows. Given values are once, few, many or a class for expanded clones.

v_gene	abundance	len	j_gene	d_gene	CDR3aa	CDR3nt
TRBV6-7	-	22	TRBJ2-2	TRBD2	CASSYSYLVAGRYETNTGELFF	TGTGCCAGCAGTTACTCATATCTCGTAGCGGGAAGATATGAGACGAACACCGGGGAGCTGTTTTTT
TRBV10-3	few	13	TRBJ1-1	-	CAISGEMNTEAFF	TGTGCCATCAGCGGAGAAATGAACACTGAAGCTTTCTTT
TRBV27	once	11	TRBJ2-5	-	CASGYQETQYF	TGTGCCAGCGGTTACCAAGAGACCCAGTACTTC
TRBV19	-	16	TRBJ2-3	-	CASSIERADYTDTQYF	TGTGCCAGTAGTATAGAGCGAGCGGATTACACAGATACGCAGTATTTT
TRBV7-7	-	13	TRBJ2-7	-	CASSLGPSYEQYF	TGTGCTAGCAGCCTCGGGCCTAGTTACGAGCAGTACTTC
TRBV19	-	15	TRBJ2-7	TRBD2	CASSGTGEGFYEQYF	TGTGCCAGTAGTGGAACTGGGGAGGGCTTCTACGAGCAGTACTTC
TRBV2	once	13	TRBJ2-7	TRBD1	CAGRQGSYYEQYF	TGTGCCGGAAGACAGGGATCCTACTACGAGCAGTACTTC
TRBV19	once	16	TRBJ1-3	-	CASSMTIRGSGNTIYF	TGTGCCAGTAGTATGACGATACGGGGGTCTGGAAACACCATATATTTT
TRBV14	-	12	TRBJ2-1	-	CASSASGTEQFF	TGTGCCAGCAGTGCGTCGGGCACTGAGCAGTTCTTC
TRBV5-1	-	16	TRBJ2-7	TRBD2	CASSLKAGTSGSEQYF	TGCGCCAGCAGCTTGAAGGCCGGGACTAGCGGGAGCGAGCAGTACTTC
TRBV9	-	16	TRBJ2-3	-	CASSVYGAASTDTQYF	TGTGCCAGCAGCGTCTATGGGGCAGCTAGCACAGATACGCAGTATTTT
TRBV5-1	-	15	TRBJ2-7	-	CASSSTWDTAYEQYF	TGCGCCAGCAGCTCAACATGGGACACCGCCTACGAGCAGTACTTC
TRBV4-1	-	16	TRBJ2-4	-	CASSQDLTRAKNIQYF	TGCGCCAGCAGCCAAGATTTGACCAGAGCCAAAAACATTCAGTACTTC
TRBV9	-	14	TRBJ2-3	-	CASSETGGADTQYF	TGTGCCAGCAGCGAGACGGGGGGCGCAGATACGCAGTATTTT
TRBV7-9	-	15	TRBJ2-2	-	CASSLDTANTGELFF	TGTGCCAGCAGCTTAGACACCGCGAACACCGGGGAGCTGTTTTTT
TRBV5-4	-	13	TRBJ2-7	-	CASSLDFSYEQYF	TGTGCCAGCAGCTTGGATTTCTCCTACGAGCAGTACTTC
TRBV9	-	16	TRBJ1-4	TRBD1	CASSSYLETGDEKLFF	TGTGCCAGCAGCTCTTATCTGGAGACAGGGGATGAAAAACTGTTTTTT
TRBV2	-	23	TRBJ2-7	TRBD2	CASSVRRSAAGTSGRPYSWEQYF	TGTGCCAGCAGTGTAAGGCGATCGGCAGCGGGGACTAGCGGGAGGCCTTACTCGTGGGAGCAGTACTTC
TRBV6-5	-	13	TRBJ1-1	-	CASSYAGNTEAFF	TGTGCCAGCAGCTATGCAGGGAACACTGAAGCTTTCTTT
TRBV7-9	-	14	TRBJ2-7	-	CASSYDWGSYEQYF	TGTGCCAGCAGCTATGACTGGGGCTCCTACGAGCAGTACTTC
TRBV7-8	-	12	TRBJ2-1	-	CASRGLGDEQFF	TGTGCCAGCAGAGGCCTTGGGGATGAGCAGTTCTTC